Below, 5 T cell receptor beta chains from the same sample are listed, as sequenced in a study of T cell responses to AZD1222 COVID-19 vaccine. Generated by immunoSEQ multiplex PCR, the TCRdb table keeps only in-frame clones and is missing some. The data contain around 260,000 clones, over 90% of them seen just once; the ten biggest clones take up roughly 0.51%. Here the sequenced sample was peripheral blood, taken on day 0 of AZD1222 vaccination. The receptor source for this set is an adult in good health.

The genes are TRBV3-1 (or the pseudogene TRBV3-2) and TRBJ2-7; D is uncertain. Germline CDR1 LGHDT, CDR2 YNNKEL (reference sequence). This CDR3 spans 15 amino acids. V lost 3 bases to trimming and J lost 2 bases, with 14 bases between them. The CDR3 is CASSHYGPDPYEQYF. The CDR3 DNA follows: TGTGCCAGCAGCCATTACGGACCGGACCCCTACGAGCAGTACTTC.

This chain uses TRBV7-9 with TRBJ1-2, with D unresolved. Deletions cut 5 bases from V and 3 bases from J, with 7 bases between. Germline loops: CDR1 SEHNR, CDR2 FQNEAQ (reference sequence). The CDR3 is made up of 12 amino acids. The CDR3 here is CASSGEDYGYTF. The CDR3, as DNA: TGTGCCAGCAGCGGGGAGGACTATGGCTACACCTTC.

The V gene is TRBV9, the J gene TRBJ2-1, with 10 bases fitting TRBD2. The CDR3 consists of 16 residues. V shed 4 bases and J 4 bases; nucleotides not matched to a gene: 8. From germline, CDR1 is SGDLS and CDR2 YYNGEE. The CDR3 nucleotides read TGTGCCAGCAGCCCCCGCCTAGCGGGAGAGTACAATGAGCAGTTCTTC. Amino acid sequence: CASSPRLAGEYNEQFF.

The chain uses TRBV11-2 and TRBJ2-7; 8 nucleotides match TRBD2. This CDR3 comprises 15 residues. Germline V gene data show CDR1 as SGHAT and CDR2 as FQNNGV. J was trimmed by 6 bases and V by 1 base; bases with no gene match: 8. CDR3 DNA: TGTGCCAGCAGCTTAGGTGTCGGCGGGGGGACCGAGCAGTACTTC. The encoded protein is CASSLGVGGGTEQYF.

As for this clone: Mismatch with germline at one junction end may stem from a read error. Other nucleotide sequences in the sample specify the same CDR3. The chain is built from TRBV4-1 and TRBJ1-1, with D hard to call. CDR1 and CDR2 from the germline V gene are MGHRA and YSYEKL. This CDR3 contains 13 residues. The CDR3 sequence is CASSQEGYTEAFF. Here the CDR3 DNA reads TGCGCCAGCAGTCAAGAGGGTTATACCGAAGCTTTCTTT.